This record concerns one T cell receptor (beta chain) sequence. The entry originates in a study of blood T cell repertoires in COVID-19. About the research overall: Whether acute or convalescent, the COVID-19 samples came from the United States, Italy and Spain. Nucleic acid was either cDNA or gDNA, and it came from T cells, B-cell-depleted T cells, or PBMCs.

CDR1 and CDR2 (germline): SGHAT, FQNNGV. This CDR3 has 15 amino acids. V lost 3 bases to trimming and J lost 0 bases, with 6 bases between them. Study processing details: Estimated nucleated cell counts came from reference gene primer amplification. Some clones are missing from TCRdb's copy, which holds only in-frame ones; the method was immunoSEQ multiplex PCR. From that table come the V and J calls and clone size; the DNA was used to work out D and trimming. The table includes 63,000 or so clones, about 82% detected once. The sequence was collected from a human donor in a cohort sampled during active COVID-19. This chain joins TRBV11-2 and TRBJ2-6; possibly TRBD1 for D (5 bases). The specimen sequenced was peripheral blood. CDR3 protein: CASSLTVSGANVLTF. CDR3 DNA: TGTGCCAGCAGCTTGACAGTCTCTGGGGCCAACGTCCTGACTTTC. The full variable domain, completed using reference TRBV11-2 and TRBJ2-6, is EAGVAQSPRYKIIEKRQSVAFWCNPISGHATLYWYQQILGQGPKLLIQFQNNGVVDDSQLPKDRFSAERLKGVDSTLKIQPAKLEDSAVYLCASSLTVSGANVLTFGAGSRLTVL.